Sequencing of this T cell receptor beta chain was carried out in a study of T cell clonotyping in hematopoietic cell transplantation. Study-wide background: Recipient samples before transplant were obtained post-cytoreduction. Study conclusions and caveats: Pathologically expanded recipient clonotypes increased progressively from day 30 to day 180 as diversity fell. Higher Inverse Simpson Index values in graft donor and pretransplant recipient predicted broader posttransplant TCR diversity.

CDR3 length: 13 residues. Germline V lookup: CDR1 MNHEY, CDR2 SMNVEV (reference sequence). Trimming cost V 5 bases and J 3 bases; bases outside gene matches: 2. The time point is: recipient sample about 28 days before transplant, after cytoreduction. Recipient blood drawn about 28 days pretransplant and days 30, 100, 180 after. Remarks on this clone: No antigen is known for it.

Profiled with immunoSEQ multiplex PCR; TCRdb holds only in-frame clones, not every one. The table has tens of thousands of clones, 70% to 90% seen once. The sequencing used peripheral blood mononuclear cells, collected before stem cell transplant. The clonotype was recovered from a man aged 55 to 69 with biphenotypic leukemia. Some clones in this sample may be carry-over from other donors' samples. The chain uses TRBV27 and TRBJ1-2, with 8 nucleotides matching TRBD1. The CDR3 loop reads CASSVTGDYGYTF. CDR3 nucleotide sequence: TGTGCCAGCAGTGTGACAGGGGACTATGGCTACACCTTC.